This T cell receptor beta chain derives from a study of blood T cells in healthy people across ages. Study-level points and caveats: Long-lived donors exceeded aged donors in naive CD4+ cells and diversity. Using unsorted PBMCs precluded a conclusive naive versus antigen-experienced comparison.

Those donating, healthy Caucasian individuals from Russia, were aged about 6 to 95. The V end lost 4 bases, the J end lost 2 bases, and 16 bases lay between the germline ends. Germline V gives CDR1 SGHTA, CDR2 FQGTGA. This CDR3 region has 16 residues. This clonotype was observed a few times. The target antigen is unknown. Combining a sample-barcoded 5' primer with a J-beta primer mix, a second PCR ran for about 7 to 11 cycles. TCRdb used MiXCR to reprocess the 5' RACE reads, holding one entry per CDR3 protein. The sample includes approximately 900,000 distinct CDR3 sequences, 48% of them seen just once.

The chain uses TRBV7-3 and TRBJ2-3; tentatively, D is TRBD1 or TRBD2 (5 bases each). Sequenced sample: blood. This TCR came from a man aged 25-45 years in good health. As DNA, the CDR3 is TGTGCCAGCAGCTCCCACCAGGGACCAGTCACAGATACGCAGTATTTT. This encodes CASSSHQGPVTDTQYF.